These 30 T cell receptor beta chains share one sample of origin, sequenced in a study of regulatory T cells in long-lasting Graves disease (dated by TCRdb to about 2021). The sample's time point label, decoded: newly diagnosed GD, antithyroid drugs for less than 3 months. For both TCR sequencing and RNA sequencing, RNA was extracted from PBMCs in TRIzol. The library was prepared using multiplex PCR. For sequencing, an Illumina HiSeq 4000 was employed. TCR beta libraries were built with iRepertoire HTBI primers and Arm-PCR amplification of CDR3 regions. The public sequencing data were trimmed at Q25 with fastp and processed into clonotypes with MiXCR by TCRdb, which kept only in-frame beta chains. Each entry is one CDR3 protein sequence, shown with its most common DNA and genes. Here the sample has roughly 400,000 distinct CDR3 sequences; roughly 17% occur a single time. Together, the top ten hold around a quarter of the sample.

This sample was also put to use in a study of T cells in Graves' hyperthyroidism and ophthalmopathy.

The specimen comprised peripheral blood mononuclear cells (PBMCs), sampled at new diagnosis, from a patient treated with antithyroid drugs. These receptor sequences come from a woman younger than 35 with Graves disease. Donor details come from another sample of the same person, matched by shared clones.

There are a few counts of this clonotype. CDR3 coding DNA: TGCGCCAGCAGCCAACCGACTAGTAGAACGGGCAATGAGCAGTTCTTC. It yields the protein CASSQPTSRTGNEQFF. The V gene is TRBV4-1, the J gene TRBJ2-1, with TRBD2 as a possible D gene (6 bases). Germline V gene sequence: CDR1 MGHRA, CDR2 YSYEKL. Trimming removed 2 bases at V and 6 bases at J, with 17 bases between. CDR3 length: 16 amino acids.

The sample holds many counts of this clonotype. V gene TRBV18 combines with J gene TRBJ2-7; D unclear. The CDR3 runs 12 residues. Trimming stripped 4 bases from V and 7 bases from J, with 11 bases between. Germline V lookup: CDR1 KGHSH, CDR2 LQKENI. The CDR3 DNA follows: TGTGCCAGCTCACGACCGAGTCTGGAGCAGTACTTC. Translated: CASSRPSLEQYF.

The chain uses TRBV18 and TRBJ2-5, with D possibly TRBD2 on 6 matching bases. This CDR3 has 15 residues. Germline CDR1 and CDR2: KGHSH and LQKENI. The V and J ends lost 6 bases and 1 base respectively, with 15 bases between them. CDR3 sequence: CASSKQMGGQETQYF. CDR3 nucleotide sequence: TGTGCCAGCTCCAAGCAGATGGGAGGCCAAGAGACCCAGTACTTC.

This clonotype was found many times. The chain is built from TRBV7-3 and TRBJ2-7; no reliable D call. The CDR3 is 15 amino acids. Trimming stripped 0 bases from V and 2 bases from J, with 11 bases between. Germline CDR1 SGHTA, CDR2 FQGTGA. Written as DNA, the CDR3 is TGTGCCAGCAGCTTAACGCGACCCCGAGCCTACGAGCAGTACTTC. It encodes CASSLTRPRAYEQYF.

The table lists this clonotype with many counts. This chain uses TRBV6-1 with TRBJ2-1, with D tentatively TRBD2 (5 bases). The DNA end favors TRBJ2-5, so the J call may be wrong. Germline-derived CDR1 and CDR2 are MNHNS and SASEGT. The CDR3 covers 17 residues. CDR3 protein: CASTIRKGSTISGTQYF. CDR3 coding DNA: TGTGCCAGCACGATTAGGAAAGGGAGCACGATCTCCGGGACCCAGTACTTC.

This clonotype was detected ten times or more. J is TRBJ2-1 and V is TRBV28; D uncertain. The CDR3 runs 11 residues. The germline CDR1 and CDR2 sequences are MDHEN and SYDVKM. The ends were cut back, 5 bases at V and 8 bases at J, with 7 bases in the middle. This CDR3 is CASSTMYEQFF. CDR3 DNA: TGTGCCAGCAGTACGATGTATGAGCAGTTCTTC.

This clonotype was observed a few times. This chain uses TRBV28 with TRBJ1-4; 9 bases are shared with TRBD1. Germline assignment: CDR1 MDHEN and CDR2 SYDVKM. After removal of 1 base from V and 7 bases from J, the junction contained 7 bases not matched to a gene. The CDR3 is 16 residues long. The CDR3 sequence: CASSLFGTGSIEKLFF. CDR3 nucleotide sequence: TGTGCCAGCAGTTTATTCGGGACAGGGAGCATTGAAAAACTGTTTTTT.

This clonotype was observed at least ten times. The chain has TRBV6-1 and TRBJ2-3; weak D call: TRBD1 (5 bases). This CDR3 has 15 amino acids. Trimming removed 6 bases from V and 0 bases from J, with 13 bases in between. CDR1 and CDR2 from the germline V gene are MNHNS and SASEGT. The CDR3 sequence: CASSPDISSTDTQYF. CDR3 nucleotide sequence: TGTGCCAGCAGCCCGGACATATCGAGCACAGATACGCAGTATTTT.

This clonotype was observed many times. V gene TRBV6-2 or TRBV6-3 combines with J gene TRBJ2-7; D unresolved. The CDR3 has 15 amino acids. Trimming stripped 0 bases from V and 0 bases from J, with 9 bases between. From germline, CDR1 is MNHEY and CDR2 SVGEGT. DNA of the CDR3: TGTGCCAGCAGTTACTCGGGTATGCCCTCCTACGAGCAGTACTTC. Encoded protein: CASSYSGMPSYEQYF.

This clonotype was found a few times. The CDR3 protein is CASSEDFRDSDTEAFF. For the CDR3, the DNA is TGTGCCAGCAGTGAAGATTTTAGGGACTCGGACACTGAAGCTTTCTTT. This rearrangement joins TRBV25-1 to TRBJ1-1; perhaps TRBD1 as D (5 bases). This CDR3 spans 16 amino acids. Germline CDR1 MGHDK, CDR2 SYGVNS. Deletions cut 2 bases from V and 3 bases from J, with 16 bases between.

This clonotype has only a few counts. The chain recombines TRBV14 with TRBJ2-1; D might be TRBD2 (6 bases). CDR3 length: 14 amino acids. Trimming left V 0 bases short and J 8 bases short, with 11 bases between. Per the germline V gene, CDR1 is SGHDN and CDR2 is FVKESK. CDR3 loop: CASSQDWGEYEQFF. The CDR3 coding sequence is TGTGCCAGCAGCCAAGATTGGGGGGAGTATGAGCAGTTCTTC.

This clonotype was recorded many times. The chain is built from TRBV24-1 and TRBJ2-7; D possibly corresponds to TRBD1 (6 bases). The CDR3 sequence is 15 residues long. Germline values: CDR1 KGHDR, CDR2 SFDVKD. Deletions cut 2 bases from V and 5 bases from J, with 15 bases between. In DNA, the CDR3 is TGTGCCACCAGTGATTCAACACAGGGATGGAACGAGCAGTACTTC. This codes for CATSDSTQGWNEQYF.

The rearrangement links TRBV28 to TRBJ2-1; 8 positions match TRBD2. CDR3 length: 14 residues. Unmatched junction bases numbered 9, after V lost 7 bases and J lost 7 bases. CDR1 is MDHEN and CDR2 is SYDVKM in the germline V gene. The CDR3 protein is CASTVRGRNNEQFF. In nucleotides, the CDR3 is TGTGCCAGCACAGTTCGCGGGAGGAATAATGAGCAGTTCTTC. Full variable domain (outside the CDR3, taken from reference TRBV28 and TRBJ2-1): DVKVTQSSRYLVKRTGEKVFLECVQDMDHENMFWYRQDPGLGLRLIYFSYDVKMKEKGDIPEGYSVSREKKERFSLILESASTNQTSMYLCASTVRGRNNEQFFGPGTRLTVL.

This clonotype was observed a handful of times. The chain is built from TRBV4-1 and TRBJ1-5, with D possibly being TRBD1 (6 bases). V lost 4 bases to trimming and J lost 0 bases, with 16 bases between them. Germline CDR1 MGHRA, CDR2 YSYEKL. The CDR3 runs to 17 residues. CDR3 nucleotides: TGCGCCAGCAGCCGGCAGGGGACACCCTATAGCAATCAGCCCCAGCATTTT. Its translation is CASSRQGTPYSNQPQHF.

The genes are TRBV19 and TRBJ2-1; 7 bases are shared with TRBD2. J lost 5 bases, V lost 7 bases, and 11 bases had no gene match. Germline values: CDR1 LNHDA, CDR2 SQIVND (reference sequence). CDR3 size: 15 residues. CDR3 region: CASTYRSSGDNEQFF. Here the CDR3 DNA reads TGTGCCAGTACCTATAGGTCTAGCGGAGACAATGAGCAGTTCTTC.

The rearrangement links TRBV28 to TRBJ1-6; D is perhaps TRBD1 (6 bases). Germline V gene data show CDR1 as MDHEN and CDR2 as SYDVKM. The V end was cut by 6 bases, the J end by 7 bases, with 13 bases between. This CDR3 is 14 amino acids long. CDR3 in amino acids: CASRETGSNSPLHF. In DNA form, the CDR3 reads TGTGCCAGCAGGGAAACAGGGTCGAATTCACCCCTCCACTTT.

This clonotype appeared many times. The chain employs TRBV30 and TRBJ1-2; D remains ambiguous. This CDR3 comprises 16 residues. Trimming removed 3 bases at V and 0 bases at J, with 17 bases between. CDR1 and CDR2 (germline): GTSNPN, SVGIG (reference sequence). This CDR3 reads CAWRPVDWSSNYGYTF. CDR3 DNA sequence: TGTGCCTGGAGGCCAGTTGATTGGAGCTCTAACTATGGCTACACCTTC.

This clonotype was found many times. The chain combines TRBV4-3 with TRBJ2-7; TRBD2 might be the D (5 bases). The ends were cut back, 1 base at V and 2 bases at J, with 15 bases in the middle. The germline V gene encodes CDR1 LGHNA and CDR2 YSLEER. The CDR3 spans 16 residues. Here the CDR3 DNA reads TGCGCCAGCAGCCAAGGACGGCGCGGGCCCGCCTACGAGCAGTACTTC. Translated: CASSQGRRGPAYEQYF.

In this sample, this clonotype turned up a few times. At one boundary the junction diverges from the germline segment, which might be a read error. V usage is TRBV11-2 and J usage is TRBJ2-5; 16 bases line up with TRBD2. From germline, CDR1 is SGHAT and CDR2 FQNNGV. The CDR3 contains 21 residues. The CDR3 region has the DNA TGCGCCAGCAGCCAAGAAGGGGGACCCGGGACTAGCGGGAGGGCCGAGGAGACCCAGTACTTC. Translation gives CASSQEGGPGTSGRAEETQYF.

This clonotype was seen at least ten times. The rearrangement links TRBV28 to TRBJ1-5, with no clear D. The CDR3 spans 12 residues. Looked up from germline, CDR1 is MDHEN and CDR2 is SYDVKM. Trimming left V 9 bases short and J 6 bases short, with 12 bases between. The CDR3, as DNA: TGTGCCAGTCGTCAGTCAAGTCAGCCCCAGCATTTT. Translation: CASRQSSQPQHF.

This clonotype showed up many times. J is TRBJ2-1 and V is TRBV7-6; no firm D call. Per the germline V gene, CDR1 is SGHVS and CDR2 is FNYEAQ. Trimming cost V 0 bases and J 9 bases, with 12 bases left between them. CDR3 length: 14 residues. CDR3 loop: CASSLAVSRREQFF. In DNA form, the CDR3 reads TGTGCCAGCAGCTTAGCGGTTAGCAGGCGTGAGCAGTTCTTC.

With regard to this clonotype: This may come from a read error, since a much larger clone is one base off. The chain carries TRBV5-1 and TRBJ2-7; the match to TRBD1 covers 9 bases. Germline V CDR1 and CDR2: SGHRS, YFSETQ. The CDR3 is 14 amino acids. CDR3 sequence: CACSGGTGYAEQYF. The CDR3, as DNA: TGCGCCTGCAGCGGAGGGACAGGGTACGCCGAGCAGTACTTC.

The genes are TRBV4-3 and TRBJ2-3; D is undetermined. V dropped 2 bases and J dropped 0 bases, with 6 bases sitting between them. The germline gives CDR1 LGHNA, CDR2 YSLEER. The CDR3 spans 14 residues. CDR3 loop: CASSQSTSTDTQYF. The CDR3 region has the DNA TGCGCCAGCAGCCAATCTACGAGCACAGATACGCAGTATTTT.

This sequence joins TRBV7-9 and TRBJ2-3, with D possibly being TRBD1 or TRBD2 (6 bases each). This CDR3 has 17 residues. Germline loops: CDR1 SEHNR, CDR2 FQNEAQ (reference sequence). The germline V and J ends were trimmed by 5 bases and 3 bases, with 21 bases remaining between them. The CDR3 region is CASSPSRGRDTTDTQYF. The CDR3 DNA follows: TGTGCCAGCAGCCCTAGTCGGGGGCGCGATACAACAGATACGCAGTATTTT.

This clonotype turned up a few times. The chain joins TRBV9 to TRBJ1-2; tentatively, D is TRBD1 (5 bases). The CDR3 has 16 residues. Trimming removed 0 bases at V and 6 bases at J, with 18 bases between. In germline, CDR1 is SGDLS, CDR2 YYNGEE. Here the CDR3 DNA reads TGTGCCAGCAGCGTAGTAGGGGAGGTCACCTCGGATGGCTACACCTTC. Its translation: CASSVVGEVTSDGYTF.

The genes are TRBV7-9 and TRBJ2-2, with TRBD2 identical over 11 bases. CDR1 is SEHNR, CDR2 FQNEAQ, per germline (reference sequence). The CDR3 is 16 residues long. The V segment lost 6 bases and the J segment 5 bases; nucleotides outside the gene matches: 8. The CDR3, as DNA: TGTGCCAGCAGTCATTCCCTAGCGGGAGGAACCGGGGAGCTGTTTTTT. Translating it yields CASSHSLAGGTGELFF. The full variable domain, completed using reference TRBV7-9 and TRBJ2-2, is DTGVSQNPRHKITKRGQNVTFRCDPISEHNRLYWYRQTLGQGPEFLTYFQNEAQLEKSRLLSDRFSAERPKGSFSTLEIQRTEQGDSAMYLCASSHSLAGGTGELFFGEGSRLTVL.

This clonotype was detected many times. This rearrangement joins TRBV6-2 or TRBV6-3 to TRBJ2-3, with TRBD1 identical over 8 bases. V gave up 6 bases and J gave up 2 bases; unmatched junction bases: 10. The CDR3 totals 16 residues. Germline values: CDR1 MNHEY, CDR2 SVGEGT. Written as DNA, the CDR3 is TGTGCCAGCAGGAGAAGGACAGGGATGTCCACAGATACGCAGTATTTT. It specifies CASRRRTGMSTDTQYF.

In this sample, this clonotype turned up many times. J is TRBJ1-4 and V is TRBV12-3 or TRBV12-4; D not certain. V lost 6 bases, J lost 0 bases, and 11 bases lay in between. This CDR3 comprises 15 residues. The CDR3 here is CASRSDGATNEKLFF. For the CDR3, the DNA is TGTGCCAGCAGGAGCGACGGTGCAACTAATGAAAAACTGTTTTTT.

This rearrangement joins TRBV28 to TRBJ2-1; TRBD2 aligns across 9 bases. Trimming took 3 bases from V and 14 from J; bases not matched to a gene: 8. The length of the CDR3 is 13 residues. CDR1 is MDHEN and CDR2 is SYDVKM in the germline V gene. The CDR3 here is CASSFAGGPVEFF. CDR3 DNA: TGTGCCAGCAGTTTCGCGGGAGGGCCTGTGGAGTTCTTC.

For this clonotype: Germline is not matched at one junction end, which may reflect a read error. The rearrangement joins TRBV7-7 to TRBJ2-3, with 12 bases that match TRBD2. The CDR3 has 15 residues. Germline V gives CDR1 SSHAT, CDR2 FNYEAQ (reference sequence). CDR3 residues: CASSRTSGIGDTQYF. In nucleotides, the CDR3 is TGTGCTAGCAGTCGGACTAGCGGGATTGGGGATACGCAGTATTTT.